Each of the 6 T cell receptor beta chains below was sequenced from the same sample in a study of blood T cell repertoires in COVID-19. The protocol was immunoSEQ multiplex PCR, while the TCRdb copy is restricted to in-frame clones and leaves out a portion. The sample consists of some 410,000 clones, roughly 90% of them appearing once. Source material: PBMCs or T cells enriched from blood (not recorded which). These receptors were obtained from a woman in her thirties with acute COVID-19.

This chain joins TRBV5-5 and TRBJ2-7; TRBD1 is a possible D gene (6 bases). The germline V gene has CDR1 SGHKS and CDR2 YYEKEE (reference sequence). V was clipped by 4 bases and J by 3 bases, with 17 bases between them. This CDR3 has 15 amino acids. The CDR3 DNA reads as TGTGCCAGCAGCCTGGAACAGGGTAGAAACTACGAGCAGTACTTC. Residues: CASSLEQGRNYEQYF.

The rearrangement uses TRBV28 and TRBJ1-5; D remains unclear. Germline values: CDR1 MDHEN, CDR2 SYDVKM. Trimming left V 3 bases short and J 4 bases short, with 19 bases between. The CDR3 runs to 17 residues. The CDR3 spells CASSFNRVEVRNQPQHF. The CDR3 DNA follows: TGTGCCAGCAGTTTTAACCGCGTGGAGGTTCGGAATCAGCCCCAGCATTTT. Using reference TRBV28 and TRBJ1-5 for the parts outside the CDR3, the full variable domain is DVKVTQSSRYLVKRTGEKVFLECVQDMDHENMFWYRQDPGLGLRLIYFSYDVKMKEKGDIPEGYSVSREKKERFSLILESASTNQTSMYLCASSFNRVEVRNQPQHFGDGTRLSIL.

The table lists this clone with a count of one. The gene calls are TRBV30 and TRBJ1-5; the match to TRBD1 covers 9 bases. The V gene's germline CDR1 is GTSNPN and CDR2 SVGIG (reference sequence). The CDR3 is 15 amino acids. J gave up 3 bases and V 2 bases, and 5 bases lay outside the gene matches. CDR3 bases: TGTGCCTGGAGTCGGACAGGGGCCCCCAATCAGCCCCAGCATTTT. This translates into CAWSRTGAPNQPQHF.

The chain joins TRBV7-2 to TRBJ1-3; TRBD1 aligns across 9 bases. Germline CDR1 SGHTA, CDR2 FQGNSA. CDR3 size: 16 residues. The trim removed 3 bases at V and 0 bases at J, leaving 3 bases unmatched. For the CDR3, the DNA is TGTGCCAGCAGCTTCGGGACAGGGACCTCTGGAAACACCATATATTTT. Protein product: CASSFGTGTSGNTIYF. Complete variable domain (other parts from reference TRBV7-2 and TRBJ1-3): GAGVSQSPSNKVTEKGKDVELRCDPISGHTALYWYRQSLGQGLEFLIYFQGNSAPDKSGLPSDRFSAERTGGSVSTLTIQRTQQEDSAVYLCASSFGTGTSGNTIYFGEGSWLTVV.

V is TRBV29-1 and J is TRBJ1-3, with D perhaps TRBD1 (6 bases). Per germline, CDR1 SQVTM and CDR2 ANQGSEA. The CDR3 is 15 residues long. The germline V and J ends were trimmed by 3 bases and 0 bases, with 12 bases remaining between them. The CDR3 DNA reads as TGCAGCGTTGAGTTCGGGACAAACTCTGGAAACACCATATATTTT. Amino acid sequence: CSVEFGTNSGNTIYF.

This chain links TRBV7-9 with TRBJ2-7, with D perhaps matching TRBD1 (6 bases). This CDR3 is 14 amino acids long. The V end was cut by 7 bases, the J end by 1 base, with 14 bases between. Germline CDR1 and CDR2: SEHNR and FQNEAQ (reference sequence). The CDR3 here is CASIKSGQSYEQYF. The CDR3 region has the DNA TGTGCCAGCATCAAATCGGGACAATCCTACGAGCAGTACTTC.